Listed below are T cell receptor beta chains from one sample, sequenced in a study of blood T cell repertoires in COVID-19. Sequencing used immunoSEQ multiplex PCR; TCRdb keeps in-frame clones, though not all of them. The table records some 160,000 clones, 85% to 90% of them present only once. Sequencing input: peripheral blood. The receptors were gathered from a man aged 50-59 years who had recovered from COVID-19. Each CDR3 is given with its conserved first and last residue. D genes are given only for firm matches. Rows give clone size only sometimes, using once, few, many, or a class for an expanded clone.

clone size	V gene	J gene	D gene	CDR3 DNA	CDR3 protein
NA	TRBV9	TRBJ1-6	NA	TGTGCCAGCAGCGTTGGCTCCGGGAGTGGGTCACCCCTCCACTTT	CASSVGSGSGSPLHF
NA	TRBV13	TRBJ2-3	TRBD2	TGTGCCAGCAGCTTACCCGCTAGCGGGGTAATTCACACAGATACGCAGTATTTT	CASSLPASGVIHTDTQYF
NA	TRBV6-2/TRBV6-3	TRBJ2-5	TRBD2	TGTGCCAGCAGTTCCCTAGCGGGGGGGCAGGAGACCCAGTACTTC	CASSSLAGGQETQYF
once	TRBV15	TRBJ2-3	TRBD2	TGTGCCACCAGCAGAGATGGGGCGGGACTAGCGGGAGTATCTGATACGCAGTATTTT	CATSRDGAGLAGVSDTQYF
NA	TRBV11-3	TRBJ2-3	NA	TGTGCCAGCAGCAACCAGGGGGGAGATACGCAGTATTTT	CASSNQGGDTQYF
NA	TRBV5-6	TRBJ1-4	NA	TGTGCCAGCAGCTTGGAAGGGTTTGGGGGGGATCTCGTACCGTTGGAATTT	CASSLEGFGGDLVPLEF
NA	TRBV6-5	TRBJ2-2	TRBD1	TGTGCCAGCAGTTCGGGACAGGCTCGCCTCGGGGAGCTGTTTTTT	CASSSGQARLGELFF
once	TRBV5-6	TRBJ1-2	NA	TGTGCCAGCAGCTTGGCCTGGGCAGGGCTTGAGGGCTACACCTTC	CASSLAWAGLEGYTF
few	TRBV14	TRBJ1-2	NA	TGTGCCAGCAGCCAAGAAGCTGCCCGGGGAGGCTACACCTTC	CASSQEAARGGYTF
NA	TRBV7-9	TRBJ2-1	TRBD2	TGTGCCAGCAGCCCCTCTAGCGGGGGGGCCCGTGAGCAGTTCTTC	CASSPSSGGAREQFF
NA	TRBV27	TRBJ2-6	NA	TGTGCCAGCAGTTACAGGGTTTCTGGGGCCAACGTCCTGACTTTC	CASSYRVSGANVLTF
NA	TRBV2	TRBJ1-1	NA	TGTGCCAGCAGTGACCAGCAGGGGTGGACCACTGAAGCTTTCTTT	CASSDQQGWTTEAFF
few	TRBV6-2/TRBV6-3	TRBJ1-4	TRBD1	TGTGCCAGCAGTCCCGGGACAGGGAAACTGTTTTTT	CASSPGTGKLFF
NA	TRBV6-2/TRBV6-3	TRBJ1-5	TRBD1	TGTGCCAGCAGTTTGCCGGGACAGGGGAGCAATCAGCCCCAGCATTTT	CASSLPGQGSNQPQHF
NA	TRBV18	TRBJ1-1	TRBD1	TGTGCCAGCTCACCACAGACAGGGGGTAACACTGAAGCTTTCTTT	CASSPQTGGNTEAFF
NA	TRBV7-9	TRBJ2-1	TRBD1	TGTGCCAGCAGCCAGGACAGGGGACAAGGTGAGCAGTTCTTC	CASSQDRGQGEQFF
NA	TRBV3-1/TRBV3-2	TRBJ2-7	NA	TGTGCCAGCAGCCAAGGCGGCCACGAGCAGTACTTC	CASSQGGHEQYF
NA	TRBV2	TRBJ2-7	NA	TGTGCCAGCGATTCACAGGGTCTGGACGAGCAGTACTTC	CASDSQGLDEQYF
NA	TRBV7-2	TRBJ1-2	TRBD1	TGTGCCAGCAGCCGGACAGGGGGCAATGGCTACACCTTC	CASSRTGGNGYTF
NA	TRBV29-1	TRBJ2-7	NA	TGCAGCGTTGGGGGCAGGGCCCACGAGCAGTACTTC	CSVGGRAHEQYF
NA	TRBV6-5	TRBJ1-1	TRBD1	TGTGCCAGCACTAAACCGGGACAGGGGGGTTCTGAAGCTTTCTTT	CASTKPGQGGSEAFF
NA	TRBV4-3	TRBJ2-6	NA	TGCGCCAGCAGCCAGGACTTTGTTGAGAAAGCCGGGGCCAACGTCCTGACTTTC	CASSQDFVEKAGANVLTF
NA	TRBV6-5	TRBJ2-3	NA	TGTGCCAGCAGTTACCGCCAGCGGGGCACAGATACGCAGTATTTT	CASSYRQRGTDTQYF
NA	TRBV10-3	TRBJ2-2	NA	TGTGCCATCAGTGGACTCTTGAACACCGGGGAGCTGTTTTTT	CAISGLLNTGELFF
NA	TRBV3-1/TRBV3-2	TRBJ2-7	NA	TGTGCCAGCAGCCAAGATTTTTGGCAGGGGATCTACGAGCAGTACTTC	CASSQDFWQGIYEQYF
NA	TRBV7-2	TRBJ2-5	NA	TGTGCCAGCAGCATCCGACGGGAGAAAGAGACCCAGTACTTC	CASSIRREKETQYF
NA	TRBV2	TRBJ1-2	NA	TGTGCCACCGAAGGGGGGGATGGCTACACCTTC	CATEGGDGYTF
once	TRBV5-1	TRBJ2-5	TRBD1	TGCGCCAGCAGCTTATTCCCGACAGGGGCGGAGACCCAGTACTTC	CASSLFPTGAETQYF